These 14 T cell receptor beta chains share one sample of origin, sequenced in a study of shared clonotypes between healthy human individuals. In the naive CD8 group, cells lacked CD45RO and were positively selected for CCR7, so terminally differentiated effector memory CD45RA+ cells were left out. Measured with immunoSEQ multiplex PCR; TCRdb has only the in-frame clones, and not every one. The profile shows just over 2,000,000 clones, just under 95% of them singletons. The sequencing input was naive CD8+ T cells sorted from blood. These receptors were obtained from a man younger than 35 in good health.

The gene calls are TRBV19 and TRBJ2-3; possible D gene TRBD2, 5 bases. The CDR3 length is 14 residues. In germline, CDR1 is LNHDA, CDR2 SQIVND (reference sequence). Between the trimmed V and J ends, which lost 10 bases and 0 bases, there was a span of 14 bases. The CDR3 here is CATSDTGSTDTQYF. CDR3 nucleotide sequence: TGTGCCACCAGTGATACGGGGAGCACAGATACGCAGTATTTT.

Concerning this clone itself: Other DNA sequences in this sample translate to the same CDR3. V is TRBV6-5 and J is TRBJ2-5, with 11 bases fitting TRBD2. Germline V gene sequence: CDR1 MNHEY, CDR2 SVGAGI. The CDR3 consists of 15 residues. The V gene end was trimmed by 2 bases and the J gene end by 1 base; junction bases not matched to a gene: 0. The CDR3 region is CASSYTSGSQETQYF. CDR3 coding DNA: TGTGCCAGCAGTTACACTAGCGGGAGCCAAGAGACCCAGTACTTC.

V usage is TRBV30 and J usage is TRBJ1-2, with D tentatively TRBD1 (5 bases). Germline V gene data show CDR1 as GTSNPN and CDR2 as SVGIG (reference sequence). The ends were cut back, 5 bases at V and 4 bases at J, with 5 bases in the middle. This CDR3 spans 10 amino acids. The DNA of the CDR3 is TGTGCCTGGGGGACCTATGGCTACACCTTC. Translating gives CAWGTYGYTF.

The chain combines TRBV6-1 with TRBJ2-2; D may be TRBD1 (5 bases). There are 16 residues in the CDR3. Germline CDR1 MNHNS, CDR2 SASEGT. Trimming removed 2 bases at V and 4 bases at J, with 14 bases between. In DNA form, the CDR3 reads TGTGCCAGCAGTGAACGGCAGGGCTTGTTCACCGGGGAGCTGTTTTTT. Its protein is CASSERQGLFTGELFF.

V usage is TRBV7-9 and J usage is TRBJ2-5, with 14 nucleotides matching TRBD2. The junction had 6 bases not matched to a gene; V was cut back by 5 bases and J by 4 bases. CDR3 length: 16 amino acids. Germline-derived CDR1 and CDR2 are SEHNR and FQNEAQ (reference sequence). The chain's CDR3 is CASSPRTSGRSETQYF. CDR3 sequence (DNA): TGTGCCAGCAGCCCTAGGACTAGCGGGAGGTCAGAGACCCAGTACTTC.

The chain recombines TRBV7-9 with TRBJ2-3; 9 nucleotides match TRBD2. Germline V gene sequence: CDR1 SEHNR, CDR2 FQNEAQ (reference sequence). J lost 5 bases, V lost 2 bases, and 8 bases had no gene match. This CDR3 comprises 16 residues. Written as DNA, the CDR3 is TGTGCCAGCAGCTTAAATAGCGGGAGCGCGGGAGATACGCAGTATTTT. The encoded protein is CASSLNSGSAGDTQYF.

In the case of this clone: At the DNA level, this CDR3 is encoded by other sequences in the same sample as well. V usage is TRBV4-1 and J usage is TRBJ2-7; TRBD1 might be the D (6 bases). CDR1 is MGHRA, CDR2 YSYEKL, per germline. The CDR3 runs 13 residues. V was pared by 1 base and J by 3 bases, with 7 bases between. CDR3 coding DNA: TGCGCCAGCAGCCAAGTGGACAGCTACGAGCAGTACTTC. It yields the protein CASSQVDSYEQYF.

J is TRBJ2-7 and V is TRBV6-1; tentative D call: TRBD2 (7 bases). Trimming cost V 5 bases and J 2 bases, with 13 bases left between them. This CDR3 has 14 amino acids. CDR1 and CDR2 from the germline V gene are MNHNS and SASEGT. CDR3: CASSIPGGPYEQYF. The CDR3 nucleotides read TGTGCCAGCAGTATCCCGGGGGGCCCCTACGAGCAGTACTTC.

The CDR3 here is CASSEPVGIGANVLTF. The CDR3 DNA is TGTGCCAGCAGTGAACCCGTAGGAATAGGGGCCAACGTCCTGACTTTC. This chain connects TRBV6-1 to TRBJ2-6; D is undetermined. Germline values: CDR1 MNHNS, CDR2 SASEGT. Trimming removed 2 bases from V and 4 bases from J, with 12 bases in between. The CDR3 is made up of 16 amino acids.

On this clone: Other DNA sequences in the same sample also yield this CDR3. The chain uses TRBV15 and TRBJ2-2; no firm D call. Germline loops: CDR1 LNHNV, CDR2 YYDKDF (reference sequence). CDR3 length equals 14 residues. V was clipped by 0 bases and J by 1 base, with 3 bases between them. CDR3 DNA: TGTGCCACCAGCAGAGATAGGAACACCGGGGAGCTGTTTTTT. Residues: CATSRDRNTGELFF.

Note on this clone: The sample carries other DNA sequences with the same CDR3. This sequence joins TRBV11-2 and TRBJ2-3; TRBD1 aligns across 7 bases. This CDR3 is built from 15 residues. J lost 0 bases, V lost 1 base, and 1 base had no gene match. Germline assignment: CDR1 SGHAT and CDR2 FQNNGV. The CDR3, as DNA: TGTGCCAGCAGCTTAGGAGGGGGCAGCACAGATACGCAGTATTTT. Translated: CASSLGGGSTDTQYF.

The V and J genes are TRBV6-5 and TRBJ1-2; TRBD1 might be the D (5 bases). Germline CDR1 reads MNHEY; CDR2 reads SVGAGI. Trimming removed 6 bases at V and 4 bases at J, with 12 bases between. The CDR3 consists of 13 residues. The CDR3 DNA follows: TGTGCCAGCAGCCTTGGGGCCGCCTATGGCTACACCTTC. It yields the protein CASSLGAAYGYTF.

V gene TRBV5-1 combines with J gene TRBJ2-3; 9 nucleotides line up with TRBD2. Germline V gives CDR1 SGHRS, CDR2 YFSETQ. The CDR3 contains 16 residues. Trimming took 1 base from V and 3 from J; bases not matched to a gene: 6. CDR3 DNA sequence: TGCGCCAGCAGCTTGAATGCGGGAGGGCCGACAGATACGCAGTATTTT. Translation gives CASSLNAGGPTDTQYF. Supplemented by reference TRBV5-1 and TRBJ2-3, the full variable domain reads KAGVTQTPRYLIKTRGQQVTLSCSPISGHRSVSWYQQTPGQGLQFLFEYFSETQRNKGNFPGRFSGRQFSNSRSEMNVSTLELGDSALYLCASSLNAGGPTDTQYFGPGTRLTVL.

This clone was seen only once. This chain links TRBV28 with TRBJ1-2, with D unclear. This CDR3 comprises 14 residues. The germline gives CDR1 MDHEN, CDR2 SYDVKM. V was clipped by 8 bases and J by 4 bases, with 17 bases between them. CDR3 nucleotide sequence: TGTGCCAGCCGAACTCCCGGTGGTCTCTATGGCTACACCTTC. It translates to CASRTPGGLYGYTF.